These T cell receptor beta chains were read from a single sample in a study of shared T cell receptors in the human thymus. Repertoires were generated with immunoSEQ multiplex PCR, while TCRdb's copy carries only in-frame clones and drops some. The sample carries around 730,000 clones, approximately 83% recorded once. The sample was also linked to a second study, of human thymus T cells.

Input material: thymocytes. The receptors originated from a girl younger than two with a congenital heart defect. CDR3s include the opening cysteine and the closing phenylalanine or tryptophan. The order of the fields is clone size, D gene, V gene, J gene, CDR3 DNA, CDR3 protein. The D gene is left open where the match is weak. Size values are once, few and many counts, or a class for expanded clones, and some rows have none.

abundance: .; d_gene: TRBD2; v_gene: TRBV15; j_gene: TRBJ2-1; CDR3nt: TGTGCCACCAGCAGGACTAGCGGGACCCTCGGTGAGCAGTTCTTC; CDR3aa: CATSRTSGTLGEQFF
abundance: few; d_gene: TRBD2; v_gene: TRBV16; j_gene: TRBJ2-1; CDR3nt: TGTGCCAGCAGCCAATGGACGGGGCTTCAGCGGGGTGAGCAGTTCTTC; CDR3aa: CASSQWTGLQRGEQFF
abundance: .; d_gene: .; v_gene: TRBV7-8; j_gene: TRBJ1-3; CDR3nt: TGTGCCAGCAGCTTAAGGACCCGGGGGAAAGCTGGAAACACCATATATTTT; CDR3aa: CASSLRTRGKAGNTIYF
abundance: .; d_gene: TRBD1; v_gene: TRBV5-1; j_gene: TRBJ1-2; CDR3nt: TGCGCCAGCAGCAGACAGGGAGATAACTATGGCTACACCTTC; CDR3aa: CASSRQGDNYGYTF
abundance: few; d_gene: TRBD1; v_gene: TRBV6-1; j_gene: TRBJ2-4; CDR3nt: TGTGCCAGCAGTGGTTTAGACAGGGCAGGGGAAAACATTCAGTACTTC; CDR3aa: CASSGLDRAGENIQYF
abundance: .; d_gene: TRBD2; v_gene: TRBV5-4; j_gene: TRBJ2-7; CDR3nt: TGTGCCAGCAGCGCTAGCGGGGGAACCTACGAGCAGTACTTC; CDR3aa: CASSASGGTYEQYF
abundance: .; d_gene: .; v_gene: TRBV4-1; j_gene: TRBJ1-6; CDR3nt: TGCGCCAGCAGCCAAGATCCTGTCAACTTCGGGATTTCACCCCTCCACTTT; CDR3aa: CASSQDPVNFGISPLHF
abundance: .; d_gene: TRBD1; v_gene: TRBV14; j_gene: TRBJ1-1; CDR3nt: TGTGCCAGCAGCCAAGATGGGACAGGGGGCCAGGCGAATCGGGAAGCTTTCTTT; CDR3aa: CASSQDGTGGQANREAFF
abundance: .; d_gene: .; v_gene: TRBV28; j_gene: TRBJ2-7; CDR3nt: TGTGCCAGCAGTTTTTATGGGTGCTATCCGGGACTGACCCCCGCAGACACCGAGCAGTACTTC; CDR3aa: CASSFYGCYPGLTPADTEQYF
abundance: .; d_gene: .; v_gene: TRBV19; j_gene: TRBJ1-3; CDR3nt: TGTGCCAGTACTTCAGGAGGCTCTGGAAACACCATATATTTT; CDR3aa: CASTSGGSGNTIYF
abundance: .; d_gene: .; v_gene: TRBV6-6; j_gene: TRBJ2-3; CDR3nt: TGTGCCAGCAGTATCCGGAGGGGACGGACAGATACGCAGTATTTT; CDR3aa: CASSIRRGRTDTQYF
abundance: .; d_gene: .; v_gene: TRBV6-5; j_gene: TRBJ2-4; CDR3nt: TGTGCCAGCAGTTACTCAGGTCGGGGGTCGAAAAACATTCAGTACTTC; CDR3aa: CASSYSGRGSKNIQYF
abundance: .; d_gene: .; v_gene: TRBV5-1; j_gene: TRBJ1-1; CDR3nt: TGCGCCAGCAGCCCCCGGGGTAGGCAAGCTTTCTTT; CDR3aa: CASSPRGRQAFF
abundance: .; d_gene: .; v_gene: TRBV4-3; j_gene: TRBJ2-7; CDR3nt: TGCGCCAGCAGCCAAGAGGAGAGACCGACCTACGAGCAGTACTTC; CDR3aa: CASSQEERPTYEQYF
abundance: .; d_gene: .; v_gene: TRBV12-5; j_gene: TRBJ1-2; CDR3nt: TGTGCTAGTGGTTTGACGACTCCGCCCGATGGCTACACCTTC; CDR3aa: CASGLTTPPDGYTF
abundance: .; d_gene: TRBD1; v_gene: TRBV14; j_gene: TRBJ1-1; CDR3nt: TGTGCCAGCAGCCCATCCTTGGGACAGGGAACTTTTTCGAACACTGAAGCTTTCTTT; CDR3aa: CASSPSLGQGTFSNTEAFF
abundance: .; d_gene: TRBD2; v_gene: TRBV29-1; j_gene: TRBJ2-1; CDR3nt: TGCAGCGTTGGACTAGCGGGGGTTAATGAGCAGTTCTTC; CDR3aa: CSVGLAGVNEQFF
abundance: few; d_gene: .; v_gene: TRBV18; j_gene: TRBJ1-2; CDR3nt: TGTGCCAGCTCACCACAGGAGAACTATGGCTACACCTTC; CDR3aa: CASSPQENYGYTF
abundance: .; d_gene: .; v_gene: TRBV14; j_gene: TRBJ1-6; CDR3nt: TGTGCCAGCAGCCAAGAAAGATTACGGGGGGTAAACAATTCACCCCTCCACTTT; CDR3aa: CASSQERLRGVNNSPLHF
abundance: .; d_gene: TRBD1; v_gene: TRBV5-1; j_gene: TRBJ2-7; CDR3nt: TGCGCCAGCAGCCCGGGACAGGGCTCCTACGAGCAGTACTTC; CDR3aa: CASSPGQGSYEQYF
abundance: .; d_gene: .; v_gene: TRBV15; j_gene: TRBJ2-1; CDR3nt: TGTGCCACCAGCAGGAGGGAAGGTTCCTACAATGAGCAGTTCTTC; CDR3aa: CATSRREGSYNEQFF
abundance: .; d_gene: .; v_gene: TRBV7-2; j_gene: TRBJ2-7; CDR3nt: TGTGCCAGCAGCGCACCACAAAATTACGAGCAGTACTTC; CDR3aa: CASSAPQNYEQYF
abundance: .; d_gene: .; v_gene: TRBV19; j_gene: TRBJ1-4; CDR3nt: TGTGCCAGTAGTATGTCTGCACGGGTAAGGAATGAAAAACTGTTTTTT; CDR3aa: CASSMSARVRNEKLFF
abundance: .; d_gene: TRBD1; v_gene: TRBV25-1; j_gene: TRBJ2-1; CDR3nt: TGTGCCAGCAGTGATTTGAGGGGGCCCTACAATGAGCAGTTCTTC; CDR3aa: CASSDLRGPYNEQFF
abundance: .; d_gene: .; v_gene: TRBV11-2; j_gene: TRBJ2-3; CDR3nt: TGTGCCAGCAGCTTAGAGGGGGGATCGGTATCAGATACGCAGTATTTT; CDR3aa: CASSLEGGSVSDTQYF
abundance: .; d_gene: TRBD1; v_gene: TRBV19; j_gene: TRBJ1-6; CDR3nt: TGTGCCAGCCACCGGGACAGGGGTAACTCACCCCTCCACTTT; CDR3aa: CASHRDRGNSPLHF
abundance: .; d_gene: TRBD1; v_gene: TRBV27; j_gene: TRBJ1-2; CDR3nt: TGTGCCAGCAGCCGTCGACAGGGATCCCATGGCTACACCTTC; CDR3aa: CASSRRQGSHGYTF
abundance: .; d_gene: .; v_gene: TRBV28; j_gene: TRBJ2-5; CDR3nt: TGTGCCAGCAGTCGGGGACATCGCCCCCAAGAGACCCAGTACTTC; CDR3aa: CASSRGHRPQETQYF